This is a list of T cell receptor beta chains from one sample in a study of blood T cell repertoires in COVID-19. Here immunoSEQ multiplex PCR was the method, and the copy in TCRdb shows in-frame clones only, minus some. Found here are 150,000 to 200,000 clones, more than 75% of them singletons; the top ten hold around 3.5%. The sequenced sample consisted of peripheral blood. The receptor source for this set is an older man with acute or convalescent COVID-19. CDR3s include the opening cysteine and the closing phenylalanine or tryptophan. The D gene is left open where the match is weak. A row's size may be missing; if present it is once, few, many or a size class.

clone_size	d_call	v_call	j_call	cdr3_length	cdr3_aa	cdr3_nt
NA	NA	TRBV28	TRBJ1-5	16	CASSLTKLTGRQPQHF	TGTGCCAGCAGTTTAACAAAATTAACAGGGAGACAGCCCCAGCATTTT
NA	NA	TRBV10-3	TRBJ2-1	15	CAISESRDGNNEQFF	TGTGCCATCAGTGAGTCGCGGGACGGTAACAATGAGCAGTTCTTC
NA	TRBD1	TRBV5-1	TRBJ1-4	17	CASSLLPGQATNEKLFF	TGCGCCAGCAGCCTCCTACCAGGACAGGCAACTAATGAAAAACTGTTTTTT
NA	TRBD1	TRBV12-3/TRBV12-4	TRBJ2-7	13	CASRPQGGREQYF	TGTGCCAGCAGGCCACAGGGGGGTCGCGAGCAGTACTTC
NA	NA	TRBV10-3	TRBJ1-3	12	CAISEAGNTIYF	TGTGCCATCAGTGAAGCCGGAAACACCATATATTTT
NA	TRBD2	TRBV18	TRBJ2-3	14	CASYSGGLPDTQYF	TGTGCCAGCTACTCGGGGGGGCTCCCAGATACGCAGTATTTT
NA	TRBD1	TRBV28	TRBJ1-1	14	CASSLGTGKTEAFF	TGTGCCAGCAGTTTAGGGACAGGGAAAACTGAAGCTTTCTTT
NA	NA	TRBV5-1	TRBJ1-1	13	CASSFGGGTEAFF	TGCGCCAGCAGCTTCGGCGGGGGTACCGAAGCTTTCTTT
NA	NA	TRBV18	TRBJ1-2	13	CASSQGANYGYTF	TGTGCCAGCTCCCAAGGGGCTAACTATGGCTACACCTTC
NA	NA	TRBV6-5	TRBJ1-1	14	CASSPGFPNTEAFF	TGTGCCAGCAGCCCAGGGTTTCCGAACACTGAAGCTTTCTTT
once	TRBD1	TRBV7-2	TRBJ1-5	18	CASSSLPTGTGFNQPQHF	TGTGCCAGCAGCTCCCTCCCAACCGGGACAGGTTTCAATCAGCCCCAGCATTTT
NA	TRBD1	TRBV5-1	TRBJ1-4	15	CASSLAGQANEKLFF	TGCGCCAGCAGCTTAGCGGGACAGGCTAATGAAAAACTGTTTTTT
NA	NA	TRBV3-1/TRBV3-2	TRBJ1-1	13	CASSLGQYTEAFF	TGTGCCAGCAGCCTAGGACAGTACACTGAAGCTTTCTTT
NA	TRBD2	TRBV11-2	TRBJ2-7	15	CASSQGTSFPYEQYF	TGTGCCAGCAGCCAGGGGACTAGCTTTCCCTACGAGCAGTACTTC
NA	NA	TRBV11-3	TRBJ2-7	14	CASSRGGDTYEQYF	TGTGCCAGCTCAAGGGGGGGTGATACCTACGAGCAGTACTTC
few	TRBD2	TRBV5-5	TRBJ2-7	15	CASTHGTSGTNEQYF	TGTGCCAGCACCCACGGGACTAGCGGGACTAACGAGCAGTACTTC
NA	TRBD1	TRBV6-5	TRBJ2-7	14	CASSYSRTGLEQYF	TGTGCCAGTAGTTACTCCAGGACAGGTTTAGAGCAGTACTTC
NA	NA	TRBV6-2/TRBV6-3	TRBJ2-1	15	CASSQIWAVYNEQFF	TGTGCCAGCAGCCAGATTTGGGCAGTATACAATGAGCAGTTCTTC
NA	TRBD1	TRBV2	TRBJ1-5	13	CASRGQVNQPQHF	TGTGCCAGCAGGGGACAGGTCAATCAGCCCCAGCATTTT
NA	NA	TRBV7-3	TRBJ2-7	13	CASSSVQGTEQYF	TGTGCCAGCAGCTCCGTCCAGGGAACCGAGCAGTACTTC
NA	NA	TRBV5-4	TRBJ1-1	14	CASTLEQLNTEAFF	TGTGCCAGCACCCTGGAACAGCTGAACACTGAAGCTTTCTTT
NA	TRBD1	TRBV19	TRBJ1-1	16	CASSRQGAILITEAFF	TGTGCCAGTAGTAGGCAGGGGGCGATCCTAATCACTGAAGCTTTCTTT
few	NA	TRBV27	TRBJ2-3	15	CASSLRHPSTDTQYF	TGTGCCAGCAGTTTACGACATCCGAGCACAGATACGCAGTATTTT
NA	NA	TRBV30	TRBJ2-7	11	CAWEGTYEQYF	TGTGCCTGGGAAGGGACATACGAGCAGTACTTC
few	NA	TRBV5-1	TRBJ2-1	14	CASSSITAANEQFF	TGCGCCAGCAGCTCTATCACCGCCGCCAATGAGCAGTTCTTC
NA	TRBD1	TRBV18	TRBJ1-5	13	CASQGQYNQPQHF	TGTGCCAGCCAGGGACAGTACAATCAGCCCCAGCATTTT
NA	NA	TRBV6-2/TRBV6-3	TRBJ1-2	13	CASSYTGRYGYTF	TGTGCCAGCAGTTACACAGGCCGCTATGGCTACACCTTC
NA	NA	TRBV28	TRBJ2-7	14	CASSSGQFQHGQYF	TGTGCCAGCAGTTCCGGACAATTCCAACACGGGCAGTACTTC
NA	NA	TRBV18	TRBJ1-1	15	CASSPQSTGHTEAFF	TGTGCCAGCTCTCCCCAGTCTACAGGGCACACTGAAGCTTTCTTT
NA	NA	TRBV5-1	TRBJ1-1	15	CASSDGQTPNTEAFF	TGCGCCAGCAGTGATGGACAGACGCCCAACACTGAAGCTTTCTTT
once	TRBD1	TRBV6-2/TRBV6-3	TRBJ1-2	14	CASSYLGQEFGYTF	TGTGCCAGCAGTTACCTGGGACAGGAATTCGGCTACACCTTC
NA	NA	TRBV4-3	TRBJ2-7	15	CASSQDLDYTYEQYF	TGCGCCAGCAGCCAAGATTTAGACTACACCTACGAGCAGTACTTC
NA	NA	TRBV15	TRBJ1-1	13	CATSREANTEAFF	TGTGCCACCAGCAGAGAGGCGAACACTGAAGCTTTCTTT
NA	NA	TRBV21-1	TRBJ2-2	16	CASSRDRSWGTGELFF	TGTGCCAGCAGTAGGGACAGATCATGGGGGACCGGGGAGCTGTTTTTT
once	NA	TRBV7-5	TRBJ2-3	16	CAPQRPNRVESDTQYF	TGTGCCCCCCAGAGGCCGAACAGGGTCGAGTCAGATACGCAGTATTTT
NA	NA	TRBV4-1	TRBJ1-3	13	CASSPGLWNTIYF	TGCGCCAGCAGCCCTGGACTGTGGAACACCATATATTTT
NA	NA	TRBV4-3	TRBJ1-2	15	CASSQDSGRDYGYTF	TGCGCCAGCAGCCAAGATTCAGGCAGGGACTATGGCTACACCTTC
many	NA	TRBV10-1	TRBJ1-4	13	CAIWVVGNEKLFF	TGCGCCATTTGGGTAGTGGGCAATGAAAAACTGTTTTTT
NA	TRBD1	TRBV2	TRBJ2-5	14	CASGGQADIETQYF	TGTGCCAGCGGAGGACAGGCGGATATTGAGACCCAGTACTTC
NA	NA	TRBV27	TRBJ2-7	14	CASSLSRRVNEQYF	TGTGCCAGCAGTTTATCGAGGAGGGTCAACGAGCAGTACTTC
NA	TRBD2	TRBV5-1	TRBJ2-3	15	CASSPGAGVADTQYF	TGCGCCAGCAGCCCCGGAGCGGGAGTCGCAGATACGCAGTATTTT
NA	NA	TRBV10-3	TRBJ1-1	12	CAISEGPIPAFF	TGTGCCATCAGTGAGGGGCCGATCCCAGCTTTCTTT
NA	TRBD2	TRBV7-8	TRBJ2-1	16	CASSLATSGGIDEQFF	TGTGCCAGCAGCTTAGCTACTAGCGGGGGGATCGATGAGCAGTTCTTC
NA	TRBD2	TRBV6-2/TRBV6-3	TRBJ2-1	14	CASSFSGRDNEQFF	TGTGCCAGCAGTTTTAGCGGGAGGGACAATGAGCAGTTCTTC
few	TRBD1	TRBV19	TRBJ1-5	16	CASSLNDRGLNQPQHF	TGTGCCAGTAGTCTAAACGACAGGGGACTTAATCAGCCCCAGCATTTT
NA	NA	TRBV10-3	TRBJ2-1	13	CAISGQGAIEQFF	TGTGCCATCAGCGGACAAGGAGCGATAGAGCAGTTCTTC
NA	NA	TRBV5-1	TRBJ1-1	13	CASSLNHPQEAFF	TGCGCCAGCAGCTTGAACCATCCCCAGGAAGCTTTCTTT
NA	NA	TRBV3-1/TRBV3-2	TRBJ1-1	13	CASSPDPSGLAFF	TGTGCCAGCAGCCCGGATCCATCAGGGTTGGCTTTCTTT
NA	NA	TRBV7-3	TRBJ2-1	14	CASSPGTYYNEQFF	TGTGCCAGCAGCCCCGGGACATACTACAATGAGCAGTTCTTC
NA	NA	TRBV9	TRBJ1-1	14	CASSVRSVSTEAFF	TGTGCCAGCAGCGTACGGTCCGTGTCCACTGAAGCTTTCTTT
NA	NA	TRBV30	TRBJ1-4	12	CAWSVRGQRGGF	TGTGCCTGGAGTGTACGAGGGCAACGAGGTGGTTTT
few	NA	TRBV29-1	TRBJ2-2	14	CSVKVGRDTGELFF	TGCAGCGTTAAAGTGGGCAGGGACACCGGGGAGCTGTTTTTT
NA	NA	TRBV5-1	TRBJ2-2	16	CASSRQTLANTGELFF	TGCGCCAGCAGCAGGCAGACTCTAGCGAACACCGGGGAGCTGTTTTTT
few	NA	TRBV28	TRBJ2-7	15	CASTPSPGISYEQYF	TGTGCCAGCACCCCATCCCCAGGGATCTCCTACGAGCAGTACTTC
NA	NA	TRBV5-6	TRBJ1-4	15	CASRNTGLDNEKLFF	TGTGCCAGCAGGAACACAGGGTTAGATAATGAAAAACTGTTTTTT
NA	NA	TRBV28	TRBJ2-1	14	CASSLLASSNEQFF	TGTGCCAGCAGTTTACTAGCGTCGAGCAATGAGCAGTTCTTC
once	TRBD1	TRBV5-1	TRBJ2-3	17	CASSLGSSGGAVDTQYF	TGCGCCAGCAGCTTGGGAAGCTCAGGGGGCGCCGTAGATACGCAGTATTTT
NA	TRBD1	TRBV5-4	TRBJ2-6	17	CASSPPGTGTGANVLTF	TGTGCCAGCAGCCCCCCGGGGACAGGGACTGGGGCCAACGTCCTGACTTTC